This T cell receptor beta chain comes out of a study of T-cell memory formation after mild COVID-19. Study information: There were largely donor-specific TCR clusters.

The germline V and J ends were trimmed by 2 bases and 1 base, with 11 bases remaining between them. The CDR3 contains 15 residues. The germline V gene has CDR1 SGHNT and CDR2 YYREEE (reference sequence). Study outcomes and limitations: CD4+ clones that contracted lay mainly in CM and EM; CD8+ ones lay in EMRA.

Constant-segment-primed 5'RACE gave TCR alpha and TCR beta cDNA libraries with sample barcodes and UMIs. A single record per CDR3 protein comes from TCRdb applying MiXCR to the 5' RACE reads. The top ten hold around a fifth of the sample, which has more than 250,000 distinct CDR3 sequences, over 15% seen once. Notes on this clonotype: Its antigen is not identified.

V and J are TRBV5-4 and TRBJ2-3; perhaps TRBD2 as D (5 bases). Sequencing was carried out using PBMCs or a T cell subset sorted from them (not recorded which). The receptor's source is a man in his late teens or twenties who had mild COVID-19 (a few samples of this study predate the infection). Cell type and time point are not known. The CDR3 loop reads CASSLPGWGTDTQYF. As DNA, the CDR3 is TGTGCCAGCAGCTTACCGGGGTGGGGCACAGATACGCAGTATTTT.